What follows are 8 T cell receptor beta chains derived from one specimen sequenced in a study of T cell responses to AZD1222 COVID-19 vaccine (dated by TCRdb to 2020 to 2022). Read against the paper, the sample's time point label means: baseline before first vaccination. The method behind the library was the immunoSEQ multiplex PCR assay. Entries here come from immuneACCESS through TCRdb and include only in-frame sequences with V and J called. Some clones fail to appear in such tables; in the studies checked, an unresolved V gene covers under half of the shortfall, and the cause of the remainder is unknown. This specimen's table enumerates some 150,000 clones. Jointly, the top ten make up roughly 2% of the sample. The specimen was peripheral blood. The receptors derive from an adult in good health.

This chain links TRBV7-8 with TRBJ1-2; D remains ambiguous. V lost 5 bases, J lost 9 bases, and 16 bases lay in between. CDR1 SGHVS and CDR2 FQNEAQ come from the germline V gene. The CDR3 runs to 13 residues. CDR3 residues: CASSPGSTIRYTF. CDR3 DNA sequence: TGTGCCAGCAGCCCTGGAAGCACTATTCGCTACACCTTC. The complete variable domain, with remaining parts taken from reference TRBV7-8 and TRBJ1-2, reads GAGVSQSPRYKVAKRGQDVALRCDPISGHVSLFWYQQALGQGPEFLTYFQNEAQLDKSGLPSDRFFAERPEGSVSTLKIQRTQQEDSAVYLCASSPGSTIRYTFGSGTRLTVV.

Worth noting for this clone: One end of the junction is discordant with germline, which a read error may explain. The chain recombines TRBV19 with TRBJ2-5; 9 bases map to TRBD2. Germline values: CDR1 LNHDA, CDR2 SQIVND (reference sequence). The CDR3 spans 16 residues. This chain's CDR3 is CASSLGRAGGQETQYF. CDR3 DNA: TGTGCGAGTAGCCTGGGGCGAGCGGGGGGCCAAGAGACCCAGTACTTC.

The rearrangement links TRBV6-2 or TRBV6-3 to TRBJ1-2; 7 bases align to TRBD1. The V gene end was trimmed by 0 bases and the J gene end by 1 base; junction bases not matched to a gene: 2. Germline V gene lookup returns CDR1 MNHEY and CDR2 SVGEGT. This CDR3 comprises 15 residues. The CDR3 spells CASSYSGTDNYGYTF. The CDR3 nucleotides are TGTGCCAGCAGTTACTCGGGGACAGATAACTATGGCTACACCTTC.

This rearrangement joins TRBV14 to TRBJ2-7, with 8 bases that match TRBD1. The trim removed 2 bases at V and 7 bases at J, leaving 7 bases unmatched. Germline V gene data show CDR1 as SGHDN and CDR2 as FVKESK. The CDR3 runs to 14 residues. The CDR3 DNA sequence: TGTGCCAGCAGCCAAAGACAGGGGTACAGTGAGCAGTACTTC. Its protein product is CASSQRQGYSEQYF.

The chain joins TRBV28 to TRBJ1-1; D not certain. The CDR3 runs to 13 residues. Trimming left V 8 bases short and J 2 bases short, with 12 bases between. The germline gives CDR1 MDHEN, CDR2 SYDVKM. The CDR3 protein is CASFETVNTEAFF. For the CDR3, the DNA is TGTGCCAGCTTCGAGACCGTAAACACTGAAGCTTTCTTT.

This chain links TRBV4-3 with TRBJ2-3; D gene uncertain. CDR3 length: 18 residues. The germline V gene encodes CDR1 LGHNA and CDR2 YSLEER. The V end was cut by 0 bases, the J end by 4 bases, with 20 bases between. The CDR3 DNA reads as TGCGCCAGCAGCCAAGAATTCGGGCAGACATCTCTTTCAGATACGCAGTATTTT. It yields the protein CASSQEFGQTSLSDTQYF.

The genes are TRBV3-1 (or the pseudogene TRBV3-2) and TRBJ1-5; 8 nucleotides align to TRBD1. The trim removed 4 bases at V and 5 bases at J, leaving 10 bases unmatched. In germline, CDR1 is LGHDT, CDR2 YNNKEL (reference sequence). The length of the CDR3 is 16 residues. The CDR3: CASSLRTGPPYQPQHF. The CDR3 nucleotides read TGTGCCAGCAGCCTACGGACAGGGCCCCCTTATCAGCCCCAGCATTTT.

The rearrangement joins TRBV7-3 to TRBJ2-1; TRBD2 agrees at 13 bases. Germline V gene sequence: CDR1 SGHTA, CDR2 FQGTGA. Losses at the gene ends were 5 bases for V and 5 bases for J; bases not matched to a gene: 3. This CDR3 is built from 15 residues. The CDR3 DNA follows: TGTGCCAGCAGCGGCGGGACTAGCGGGGACAATGAGCAGTTCTTC. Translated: CASSGGTSGDNEQFF.